This T cell receptor (beta chain) was captured in a study of blood T cells in healthy people across ages. Whole-study results and caveats: Investigators treated diversity estimates from one million T cells as underestimates. Whereas aged donors had fewer naive CD4+ cells, long-lived donors had more of them and higher diversity. Naive T cell percentage and TCR beta diversity correlated strongly.

On this clonotype itself: The antigen is unknown.

A sample-barcoded 5' primer and a J-beta primer mix were used in a second PCR of roughly 6 to 11 cycles. MiXCR, applied by TCRdb to the 5' RACE reads, yields one record per CDR3 protein. The profile covers 1.5 million to 2 million distinct CDR3 sequences, with roughly 32% appearing a single time and 10% to 12% taken by the ten largest. The germline V gene encodes CDR1 WNHNN and CDR2 SYGVQD (reference sequence). The germline V and J ends were trimmed by 2 bases and 3 bases, with 9 bases remaining between them. CDR3 length: 14 residues. Caucasian individuals from Russia who were healthy and aged about 6 to 100 acted as donors.

This chain links TRBV10-1 with TRBJ2-3; the D gene is possibly TRBD1 (6 bases). Sequencing input: blood. This receptor was taken from a woman between 25 and 40 years old in good health. CDR3 nucleotides: TGCGCCAGCAGTGAGAACAGGGCGACAGATACGCAGTATTTT. Residues: CASSENRATDTQYF.